Shown below are 4 T cell receptor beta chains from a single sample sequenced in a study of Ad26.COV2.S vaccination and SARS-CoV-2 variants. Treatment specified: 15 to 20 received Ad26.COV2.S at low or high dose, single or two shots; roughly five received placebo; per-sample allocation not given. All samples were drawn on day 63, counting from the first vaccine or placebo injection. Sequencing used immunoSEQ multiplex PCR; TCRdb keeps in-frame clones, though not all of them. Of roughly 300,000 clones in the sample, 86% were seen once. The source was peripheral blood, collected in a trial of Ad26.COV2.S vaccine versus placebo. All receptors derive from a person aged 18 to 59 who received the Ad26.COV2.S COVID-19 vaccine or a placebo.

This sequence joins TRBV5-6 and TRBJ2-2, with D perhaps TRBD1 (6 bases). The CDR3 has 17 amino acids. The germline V and J ends were trimmed by 6 bases and 6 bases, with 24 bases remaining between them. Per germline, CDR1 SGHDT and CDR2 YYEEEE. This CDR3 reads CASTLRARGGLAGELFF. DNA of the CDR3: TGTGCCAGCACCCTCAGGGCCAGGGGTGGTTTGGCCGGGGAGCTGTTTTTT.

This chain joins TRBV24-1 and TRBJ1-3, with D uncertain. Germline V gives CDR1 KGHDR, CDR2 SFDVKD. CDR3 length: 12 residues. V was trimmed by 2 bases and J by 3 bases, leaving 1 base between them. The CDR3 sequence is CATSDYGNTIYF. Written as DNA, the CDR3 is TGTGCCACCAGTGATTATGGAAACACCATATATTTT.

This clone was seen a single time. V usage is TRBV28 and J usage is TRBJ2-2, with TRBD1 matching 7 bases. The trim removed 5 bases at V and 6 bases at J, leaving 9 bases unmatched. Looked up from germline, CDR1 is MDHEN and CDR2 is SYDVKM. The CDR3 contains 15 residues. The CDR3 spells CASSEGTGVPGELFF. Here the CDR3 DNA reads TGTGCCAGCAGTGAAGGAACAGGGGTCCCCGGGGAGCTGTTTTTT.

V gene TRBV2 combines with J gene TRBJ1-1, with a tentative D call TRBD1 (5 bases). The germline V and J ends were trimmed by 3 bases and 8 bases, with 13 bases remaining between them. The CDR3 extends over 13 amino acids. CDR1 and CDR2 from the germline V gene are SNHLY and FYNNEI. CDR3: CASSEPGRGEAFF. DNA for the CDR3: TGTGCCAGCAGTGAGCCAGGGCGTGGGGAAGCTTTCTTT.